The source of this TCR beta chain is a study of molecular identifiers for immune sequencing clone quantification. TCRdb reprocessed the PCR reads via MiXCR and lists one record per CDR3 protein. The table has over 600,000 distinct CDR3 sequences, 20% seen once. In regard to this clonotype: A read error is possible here, since a much larger clone lies one base away. It is likely a read error, because the conserved phenylalanine at the end of the CDR3 is missing.

Sequenced input: naive CD8+ T cells from blood, with Jurkat cell RNA spiked in. The subset was: FACS-sorted CD8+CD4-CCR7+CD45RA+ naive T cells. This TCR was recovered from a human donor in good health. Some libraries in this study had Jurkat cell RNA spiked in.

The CDR3 sequence is CASSYGDYGYTL. For the CDR3, the DNA is TGTGCCAGCAGTTACGGAGACTATGGCTACACCCTC. This chain joins TRBV6-2 or TRBV6-3 and TRBJ1-2; D gene ambiguous. This CDR3 spans 12 amino acids. Trimming left V 2 bases short and J 3 bases short, with 4 bases between. The germline V gene has CDR1 MNHEY and CDR2 SVGEGT.